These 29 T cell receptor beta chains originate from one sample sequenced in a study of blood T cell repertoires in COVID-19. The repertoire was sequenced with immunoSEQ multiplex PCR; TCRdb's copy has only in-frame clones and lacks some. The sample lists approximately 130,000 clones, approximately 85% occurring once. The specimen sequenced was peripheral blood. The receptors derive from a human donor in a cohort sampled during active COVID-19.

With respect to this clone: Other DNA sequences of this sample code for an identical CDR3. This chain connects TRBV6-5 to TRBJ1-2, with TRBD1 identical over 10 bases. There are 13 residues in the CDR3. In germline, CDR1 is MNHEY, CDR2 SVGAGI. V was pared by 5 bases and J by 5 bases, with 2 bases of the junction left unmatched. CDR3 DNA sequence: TGTGCCAGCAGTCGGACAGGGGGTTATGGCTACACCTTC. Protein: CASSRTGGYGYTF.

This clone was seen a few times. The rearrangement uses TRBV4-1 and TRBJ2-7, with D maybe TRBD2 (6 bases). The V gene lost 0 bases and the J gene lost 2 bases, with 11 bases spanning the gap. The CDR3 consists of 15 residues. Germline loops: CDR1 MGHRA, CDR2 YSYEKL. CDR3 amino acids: CASSQEAGFPYEQYF. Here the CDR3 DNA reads TGCGCCAGCAGCCAAGAGGCGGGGTTCCCCTACGAGCAGTACTTC.

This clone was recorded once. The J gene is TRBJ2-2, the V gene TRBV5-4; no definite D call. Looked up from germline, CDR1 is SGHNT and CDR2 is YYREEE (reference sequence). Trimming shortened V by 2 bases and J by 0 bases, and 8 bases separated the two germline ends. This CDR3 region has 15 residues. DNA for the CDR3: TGTGCCAGCAGCTTTGGCAGGTCGAACACCGGGGAGCTGTTTTTT. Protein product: CASSFGRSNTGELFF. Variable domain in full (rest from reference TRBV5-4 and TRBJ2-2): ETGVTQSPTHLIKTRGQQVTLRCSSQSGHNTVSWYQQALGQGPQFIFQYYREEENGRGNFPPRFSGLQFPNYSSELNVNALELDDSALYLCASSFGRSNTGELFFGEGSRLTVL.

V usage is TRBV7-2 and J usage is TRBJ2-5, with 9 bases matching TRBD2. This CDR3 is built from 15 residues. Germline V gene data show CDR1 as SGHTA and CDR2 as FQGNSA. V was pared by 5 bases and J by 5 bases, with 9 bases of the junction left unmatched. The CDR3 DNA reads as TGTGCCAGCAGCCAAGCAGGGCTAGCGGGGGAGACCCAGTACTTC. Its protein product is CASSQAGLAGETQYF.

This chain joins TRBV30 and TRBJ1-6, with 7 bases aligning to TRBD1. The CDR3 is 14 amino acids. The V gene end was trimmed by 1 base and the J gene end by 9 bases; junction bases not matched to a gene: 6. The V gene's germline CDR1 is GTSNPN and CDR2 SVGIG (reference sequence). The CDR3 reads CAWSAGQGGSPLHF. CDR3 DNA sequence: TGTGCCTGGAGTGCAGGGCAGGGGGGTTCACCCCTCCACTTT.

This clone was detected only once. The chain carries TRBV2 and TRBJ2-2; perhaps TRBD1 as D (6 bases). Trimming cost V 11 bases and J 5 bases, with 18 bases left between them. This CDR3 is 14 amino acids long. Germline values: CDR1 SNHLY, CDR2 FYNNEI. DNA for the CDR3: TGTGCCCGACCCCGAGGGGGATCGACCGGGGAGCTGTTTTTT. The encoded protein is CARPRGGSTGELFF.

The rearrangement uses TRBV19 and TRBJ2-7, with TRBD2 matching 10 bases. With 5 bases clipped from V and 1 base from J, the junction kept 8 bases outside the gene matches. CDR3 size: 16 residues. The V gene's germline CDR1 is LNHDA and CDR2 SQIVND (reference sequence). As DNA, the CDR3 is TGTGCCAGTAGTCTCCATCTGGGACTAGCGTCCTACGAGCAGTACTTC. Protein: CASSLHLGLASYEQYF.

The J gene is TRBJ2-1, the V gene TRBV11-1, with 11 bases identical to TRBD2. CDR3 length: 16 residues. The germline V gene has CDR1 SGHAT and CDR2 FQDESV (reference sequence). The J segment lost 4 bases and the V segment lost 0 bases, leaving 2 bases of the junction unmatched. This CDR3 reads CASSLASGGVYNEQFF. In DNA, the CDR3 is TGTGCCAGCAGCTTAGCTAGCGGGGGGGTTTACAATGAGCAGTTCTTC.

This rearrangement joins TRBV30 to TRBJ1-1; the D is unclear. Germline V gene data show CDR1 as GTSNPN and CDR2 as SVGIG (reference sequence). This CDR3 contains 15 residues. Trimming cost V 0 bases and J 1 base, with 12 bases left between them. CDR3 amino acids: CAWSVRGSQNTEAFF. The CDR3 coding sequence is TGTGCCTGGAGTGTACGTGGCAGTCAGAACACTGAAGCTTTCTTT.

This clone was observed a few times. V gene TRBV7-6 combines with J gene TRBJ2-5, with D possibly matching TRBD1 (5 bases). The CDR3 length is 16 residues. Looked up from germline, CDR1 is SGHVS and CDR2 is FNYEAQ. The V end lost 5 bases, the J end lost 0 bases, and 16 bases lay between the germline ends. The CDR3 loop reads CASSPTGRAYQETQYF. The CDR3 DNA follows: TGTGCCAGCAGCCCGACCGGCAGGGCTTACCAAGAGACCCAGTACTTC.

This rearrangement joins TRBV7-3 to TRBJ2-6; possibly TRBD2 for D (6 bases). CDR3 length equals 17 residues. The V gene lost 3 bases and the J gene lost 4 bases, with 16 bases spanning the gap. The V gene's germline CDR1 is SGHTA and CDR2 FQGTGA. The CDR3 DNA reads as TGTGCCAGCAGCTTCGAGGGGACTGTGGCCGGGGCCAACGTCCTGACTTTC. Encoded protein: CASSFEGTVAGANVLTF.

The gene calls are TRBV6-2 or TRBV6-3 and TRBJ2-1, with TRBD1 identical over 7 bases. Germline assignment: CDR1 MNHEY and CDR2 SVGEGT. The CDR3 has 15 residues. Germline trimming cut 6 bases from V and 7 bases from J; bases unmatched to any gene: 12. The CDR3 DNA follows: TGTGCCAGCAGCAAACCGGGACAGTGGGTGAATGAGCAGTTCTTC. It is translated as CASSKPGQWVNEQFF.

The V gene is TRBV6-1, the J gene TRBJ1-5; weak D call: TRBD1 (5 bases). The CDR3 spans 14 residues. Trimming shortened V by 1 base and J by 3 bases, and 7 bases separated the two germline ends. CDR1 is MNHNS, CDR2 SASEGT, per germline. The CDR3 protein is CASSEGQINQPQHF. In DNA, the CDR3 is TGTGCCAGCAGTGAAGGACAGATCAATCAGCCCCAGCATTTT.

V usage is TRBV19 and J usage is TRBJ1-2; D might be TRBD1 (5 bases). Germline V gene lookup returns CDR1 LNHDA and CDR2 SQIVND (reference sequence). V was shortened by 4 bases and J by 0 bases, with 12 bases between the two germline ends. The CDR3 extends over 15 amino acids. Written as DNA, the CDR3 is TGTGCCAGTAGTACCGACAGAGGAGCTAACTATGGCTACACCTTC. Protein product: CASSTDRGANYGYTF.

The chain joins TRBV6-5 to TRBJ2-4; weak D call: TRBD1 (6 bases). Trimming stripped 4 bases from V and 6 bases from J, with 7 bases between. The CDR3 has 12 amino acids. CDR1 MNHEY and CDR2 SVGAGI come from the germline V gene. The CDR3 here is CASSLDRNIQYF. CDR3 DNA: TGTGCCAGCAGTTTGGACAGAAACATTCAGTACTTC.

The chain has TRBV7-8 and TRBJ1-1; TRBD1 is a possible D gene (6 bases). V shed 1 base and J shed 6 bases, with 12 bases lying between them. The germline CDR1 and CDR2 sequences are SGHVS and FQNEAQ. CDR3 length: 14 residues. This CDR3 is CASSLGVGGPEAFF. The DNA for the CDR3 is TGTGCCAGCAGCTTAGGGGTTGGGGGCCCTGAAGCTTTCTTT.

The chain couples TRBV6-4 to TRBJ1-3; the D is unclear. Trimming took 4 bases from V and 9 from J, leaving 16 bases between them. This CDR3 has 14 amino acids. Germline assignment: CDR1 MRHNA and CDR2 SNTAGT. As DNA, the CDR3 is TGTGCCAGCAGTGCTCGACCCGGGGTTGGCACCATATATTTT. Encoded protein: CASSARPGVGTIYF.

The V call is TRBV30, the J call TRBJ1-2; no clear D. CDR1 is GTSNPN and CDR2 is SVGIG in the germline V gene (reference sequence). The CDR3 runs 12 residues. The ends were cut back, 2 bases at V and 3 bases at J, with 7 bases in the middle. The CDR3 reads CAWSPADYGYTF. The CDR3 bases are TGTGCCTGGAGTCCCGCGGACTATGGCTACACCTTC. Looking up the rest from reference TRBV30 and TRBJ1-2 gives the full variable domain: SQTIHQWPATLVQPVGSPLSLECTVEGTSNPNLYWYRQAAGRGLQLLFYSVGIGQISSEVPQNLSASRPQDRQFILSSKKLLLSDSGFYLCAWSPADYGYTFGSGTRLTVV.

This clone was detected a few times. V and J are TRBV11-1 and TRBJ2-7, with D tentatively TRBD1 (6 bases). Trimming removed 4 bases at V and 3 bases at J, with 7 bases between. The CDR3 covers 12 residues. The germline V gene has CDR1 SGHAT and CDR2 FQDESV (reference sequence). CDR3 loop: CASSSTGYEQYF. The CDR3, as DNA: TGTGCCAGCAGCTCGACAGGCTACGAGCAGTACTTC.

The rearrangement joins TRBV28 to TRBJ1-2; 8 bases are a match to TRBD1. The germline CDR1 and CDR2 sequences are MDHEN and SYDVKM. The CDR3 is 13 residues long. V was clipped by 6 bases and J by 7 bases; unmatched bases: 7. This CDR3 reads CASSGDRGGGYTF. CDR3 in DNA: TGTGCCAGCAGCGGTGACAGGGGAGGTGGCTACACCTTC.

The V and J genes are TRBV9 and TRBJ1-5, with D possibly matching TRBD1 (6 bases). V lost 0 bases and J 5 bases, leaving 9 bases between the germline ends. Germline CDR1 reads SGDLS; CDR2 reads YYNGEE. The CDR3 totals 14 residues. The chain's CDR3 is CASSVAGVDQPQHF. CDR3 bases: TGTGCCAGCAGCGTAGCAGGGGTAGATCAGCCCCAGCATTTT.

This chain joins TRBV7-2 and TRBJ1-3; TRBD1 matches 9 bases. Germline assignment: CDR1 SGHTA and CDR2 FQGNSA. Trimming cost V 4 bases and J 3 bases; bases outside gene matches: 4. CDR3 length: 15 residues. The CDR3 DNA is TGTGCCAGCAGCTCAGACAGGGGGGGTGGAAACACCATATATTTT. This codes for CASSSDRGGGNTIYF.

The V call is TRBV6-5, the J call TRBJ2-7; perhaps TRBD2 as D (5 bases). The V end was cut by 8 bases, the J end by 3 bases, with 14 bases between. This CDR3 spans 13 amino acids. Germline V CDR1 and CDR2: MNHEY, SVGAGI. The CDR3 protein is CASARGPDYEQYF. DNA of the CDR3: TGTGCCAGCGCCCGCGGGCCGGACTACGAGCAGTACTTC.

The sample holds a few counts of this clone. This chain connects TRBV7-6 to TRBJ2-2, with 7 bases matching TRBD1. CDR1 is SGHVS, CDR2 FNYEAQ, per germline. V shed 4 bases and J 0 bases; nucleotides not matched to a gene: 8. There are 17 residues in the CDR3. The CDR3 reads CASSSPWGTANTGELFF. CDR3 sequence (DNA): TGTGCCAGCAGCTCGCCGTGGGGGACAGCGAACACCGGGGAGCTGTTTTTT.

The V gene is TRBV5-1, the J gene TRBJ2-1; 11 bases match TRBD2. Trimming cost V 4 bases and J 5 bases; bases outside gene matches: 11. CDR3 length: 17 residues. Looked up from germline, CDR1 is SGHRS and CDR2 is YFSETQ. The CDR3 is CASSRALAGGSNNEQFF. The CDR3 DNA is TGCGCCAGCAGCCGGGCCCTAGCGGGGGGATCTAACAATGAGCAGTTCTTC.

The CDR3 sequence is CASAGTANTGELFF. The CDR3 DNA reads TGTGCCAGCGCCGGGACTGCGAACACCGGGGAGCTGTTTTTT. The chain has TRBV25-1 and TRBJ2-2, with D possibly matching TRBD2 (6 bases). Trimming stripped 8 bases from V and 0 bases from J, with 10 bases between. Germline values: CDR1 MGHDK, CDR2 SYGVNS. The CDR3 contains 14 residues.

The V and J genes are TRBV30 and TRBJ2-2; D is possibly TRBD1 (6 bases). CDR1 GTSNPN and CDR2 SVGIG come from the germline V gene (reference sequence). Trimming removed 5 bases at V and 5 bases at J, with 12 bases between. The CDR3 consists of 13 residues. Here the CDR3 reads CAWSGQLTGELFF. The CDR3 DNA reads TGTGCCTGGTCAGGACAGCTGACCGGGGAGCTGTTTTTT.

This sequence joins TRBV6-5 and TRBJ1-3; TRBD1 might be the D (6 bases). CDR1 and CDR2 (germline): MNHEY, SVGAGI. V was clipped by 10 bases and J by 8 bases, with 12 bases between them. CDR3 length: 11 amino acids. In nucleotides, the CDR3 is TGTGCCACACAGGGTGGCGACACCATATATTTT. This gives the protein CATQGGDTIYF.

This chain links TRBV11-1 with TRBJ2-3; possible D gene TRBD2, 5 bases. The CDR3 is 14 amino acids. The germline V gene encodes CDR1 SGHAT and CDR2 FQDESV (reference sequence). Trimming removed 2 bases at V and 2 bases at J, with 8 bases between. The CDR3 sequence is CASSLSGNTDTQYF. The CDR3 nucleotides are TGTGCCAGCAGCTTAAGCGGAAACACAGATACGCAGTATTTT.